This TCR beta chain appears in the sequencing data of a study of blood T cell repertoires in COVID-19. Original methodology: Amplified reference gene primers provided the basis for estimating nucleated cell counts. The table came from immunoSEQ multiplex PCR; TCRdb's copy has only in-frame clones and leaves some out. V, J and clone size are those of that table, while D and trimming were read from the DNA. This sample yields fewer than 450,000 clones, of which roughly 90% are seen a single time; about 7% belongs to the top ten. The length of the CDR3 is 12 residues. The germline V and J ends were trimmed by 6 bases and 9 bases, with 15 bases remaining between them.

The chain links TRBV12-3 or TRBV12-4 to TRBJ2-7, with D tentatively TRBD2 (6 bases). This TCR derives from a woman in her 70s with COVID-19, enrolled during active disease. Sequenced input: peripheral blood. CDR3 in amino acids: CASSRGGARQYF. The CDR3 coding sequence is TGTGCCAGCAGCCGGGGCGGGGCCCGGCAGTACTTC.